A single sample is the source of the 23 T cell receptor beta chains below, sequenced in a study of cytomegalovirus exposure and HLA in healthy donors. 13 Jbeta primers and 60 Vbeta primers were used for the PCR. Clones were read by immunoSEQ multiplex PCR, and TCRdb kept only the in-frame ones, dropping some. In the table there are 150,000 to 200,000 clones, around 74% of which are singletons. The source material was PBMCs. These receptors originate from a female donor in good health and CMV-seronegative.

V is TRBV11-2 and J is TRBJ2-7; 10 nucleotides align to TRBD2. CDR1 and CDR2 from the germline V gene are SGHAT and FQNNGV. The V segment lost 5 bases and the J segment 3 bases; nucleotides outside the gene matches: 7. CDR3 length: 15 amino acids. The CDR3 sequence is CASSDTSGAYYEQYF. The CDR3, as DNA: TGTGCCAGCAGCGACACTAGCGGGGCCTACTACGAGCAGTACTTC.

V and J are TRBV4-1 and TRBJ2-5; maybe TRBD2 (5 bases). The CDR3 is 17 amino acids. The V end was cut by 0 bases, the J end by 7 bases, with 21 bases between. Germline values: CDR1 MGHRA, CDR2 YSYEKL. CDR3 DNA: TGCGCCAGCAGCCAAGAGCCTAGCACAGATCCCGGAGGGACCCAGTACTTC. This translates into CASSQEPSTDPGGTQYF.

The chain has TRBV7-8 and TRBJ2-3, with 8 bases identical to TRBD2. This CDR3 spans 17 amino acids. The trim removed 5 bases at V and 1 base at J, leaving 11 bases unmatched. CDR1 is SGHVS, CDR2 FQNEAQ, per germline. The CDR3 DNA reads TGTGCCAGCAGCCCGCAACGAAGCGGGGGACGCACAGATACGCAGTATTTT. Encoded protein: CASSPQRSGGRTDTQYF.

V usage is TRBV28 and J usage is TRBJ2-6; D gene unclear. Germline-derived CDR1 and CDR2 are MDHEN and SYDVKM. CDR3 length equals 16 residues. V lost 5 bases and J lost 0, with 11 bases in between. The CDR3 coding sequence is TGTGCCAGCAGTCTGGGCTTTTACTCTGGGGCCAACGTCCTGACTTTC. This sequence encodes CASSLGFYSGANVLTF.

This chain joins TRBV25-1 and TRBJ2-2; 9 bases agree with TRBD1. There are 14 residues in the CDR3. Unmatched junction bases numbered 7, after V lost 9 bases and J lost 5 bases. The germline V gene has CDR1 MGHDK and CDR2 SYGVNS. The CDR3: CASWDRAGTGELFF. CDR3 DNA: TGTGCCAGTTGGGACAGGGCTGGAACCGGGGAGCTGTTTTTT.

This sequence joins TRBV5-6 and TRBJ1-1; no definite D call. CDR1 and CDR2 from the germline V gene are SGHDT and YYEEEE. Deletions cut 0 bases from V and 1 base from J, with 10 bases between. The CDR3 is made up of 15 amino acids. CDR3 in amino acids: CASSLETRWNTEAFF. CDR3 nucleotide sequence: TGTGCCAGCAGCTTGGAGACAAGATGGAACACTGAAGCTTTCTTT.

The chain employs TRBV5-6 and TRBJ2-1, with TRBD2 matching over 11 bases. This CDR3 is 16 amino acids long. The V gene end was trimmed by 3 bases and the J gene end by 9 bases; junction bases not matched to a gene: 11. Germline V gene lookup returns CDR1 SGHDT and CDR2 YYEEEE. This CDR3 reads CASSSMTSGVESEQFF. In nucleotides, the CDR3 is TGTGCCAGCAGCTCTATGACTAGCGGGGTTGAGAGTGAGCAGTTCTTC.

This chain links TRBV2 with TRBJ2-6; the match to TRBD1 covers 8 bases. Trimming cost V 7 bases and J 0 bases; bases outside gene matches: 8. CDR1 SNHLY and CDR2 FYNNEI come from the germline V gene. The CDR3 spans 17 residues. The CDR3 spells CASILDRDFSGANVLTF. CDR3 DNA: TGTGCCAGCATACTGGACAGGGACTTCTCTGGGGCCAACGTCCTGACTTTC.

The count of this clone is one. The genes are TRBV11-2 and TRBJ2-7, with 8 nucleotides matching TRBD2. CDR3 length: 16 residues. CDR1 is SGHAT and CDR2 is FQNNGV in the germline V gene. Trimming removed 0 bases from V and 4 bases from J; junction bases left unmatched: 8. CDR3 nucleotide sequence: TGTGCCAGCAGCTTAGATCGAAGCGGGAGCGCTTACGAGCAGTACTTC. This gives the protein CASSLDRSGSAYEQYF.

V gene TRBV19 combines with J gene TRBJ2-7; 7 nucleotides line up with TRBD1. V lost 5 bases and J lost 4; bases outside the gene matches: 2. Looked up from germline, CDR1 is LNHDA and CDR2 is SQIVND (reference sequence). The CDR3 is made up of 12 amino acids. CDR3 sequence reads: CASSLGQYEQYF. The CDR3 coding sequence is TGTGCCAGTAGTTTGGGACAGTACGAGCAGTACTTC.

The chain is built from TRBV29-1 and TRBJ2-5; TRBD2 is a possible D gene (6 bases). Trimming stripped 8 bases from V and 0 bases from J, with 13 bases between. The CDR3 is made up of 13 amino acids. CDR1 is SQVTM and CDR2 is ANQGSEA in the germline V gene. The CDR3: CSRSGEDQETQYF. DNA of the CDR3: TGCAGCCGCTCGGGGGAGGACCAAGAGACCCAGTACTTC. The entire variable domain, with the rest obtained from reference TRBV29-1 and TRBJ2-5, is as follows: SAVISQKPSRDICQRGTSLTIQCQVDSQVTMMFWYRQQPGQSLTLIATANQGSEATYESGFVIDKFPISRPNLTFSTLTVSNMSPEDSSIYLCSRSGEDQETQYFGPGTRLLVL.

The chain recombines TRBV28 with TRBJ2-4; tentatively, D is TRBD2 (6 bases). Germline V gene data show CDR1 as MDHEN and CDR2 as SYDVKM. V lost 5 bases to trimming and J lost 7 bases, with 15 bases between them. CDR3 length: 14 amino acids. The CDR3 spells CASSGTGLRNIQYF. In DNA form, the CDR3 reads TGTGCCAGCAGTGGCACGGGACTGAGGAACATTCAGTACTTC. The variable domain in full, with the rest retrieved from reference TRBV28 and TRBJ2-4, is DVKVTQSSRYLVKRTGEKVFLECVQDMDHENMFWYRQDPGLGLRLIYFSYDVKMKEKGDIPEGYSVSREKKERFSLILESASTNQTSMYLCASSGTGLRNIQYFGAGTRLSVL.

This rearrangement joins TRBV6-1 to TRBJ2-2; 7 nucleotides line up with TRBD2. The CDR3 is made up of 17 amino acids. J gave up 0 bases and V 0 bases, and 4 bases lay outside the gene matches. Germline CDR1 and CDR2: MNHNS and SASEGT. The CDR3 loop is CASSEAASGANTGELFF. CDR3 nucleotides: TGTGCCAGCAGTGAAGCGGCTAGCGGCGCGAACACCGGGGAGCTGTTTTTT.

The rearrangement links TRBV18 to TRBJ2-4; 8 nucleotides line up with TRBD1. The germline CDR1 and CDR2 sequences are KGHSH and LQKENI. J gave up 9 bases and V 6 bases, and 10 bases lay outside the gene matches. The CDR3 runs 14 residues. The CDR3: CASSQDRAPSIQYF. CDR3 DNA sequence: TGTGCCAGCTCGCAGGACAGGGCCCCTAGCATTCAGTACTTC.

V usage is TRBV10-3 and J usage is TRBJ1-2; 10 bases map to TRBD1. Looked up from germline, CDR1 is ENHRY and CDR2 is SYGVKD. The CDR3 is 13 residues long. Germline trimming cut 8 bases from V and 7 bases from J; bases unmatched to any gene: 7. The CDR3 coding sequence is TGTGCCATCGAGGGACAGGGGATGGGTGGCTACACCTTC. It is translated as CAIEGQGMGGYTF.

This clone was detected only a few times. This chain joins TRBV7-2 and TRBJ2-3; maybe TRBD2 (5 bases). Trimming took off 5 bases at V and 4 bases at J, with 19 bases between the two ends. The CDR3 runs 16 residues. Germline CDR1 and CDR2: SGHTA and FQGNSA. CDR3 protein: CASSLRVSPGADTQYF. CDR3 DNA: TGTGCCAGCAGCCTCCGGGTCTCCCCCGGGGCAGATACGCAGTATTTT. Full variable domain (missing parts from reference TRBV7-2 and TRBJ2-3): GAGVSQSPSNKVTEKGKDVELRCDPISGHTALYWYRQSLGQGLEFLIYFQGNSAPDKSGLPSDRFSAERTGGSVSTLTIQRTQQEDSAVYLCASSLRVSPGADTQYFGPGTRLTVL.

The chain recombines TRBV6-1 with TRBJ1-2; 8 bases are a match to TRBD1. The junction had 4 bases not matched to a gene; V was cut back by 1 base and J by 3 bases. The CDR3 spans 15 residues. The germline CDR1 and CDR2 sequences are MNHNS and SASEGT. CDR3 region: CASSEGGRGHYGYTF. For the CDR3, the DNA is TGTGCCAGCAGTGAAGGGGGCAGGGGGCACTATGGCTACACCTTC.

The chain combines TRBV18 with TRBJ1-4, with D possibly being TRBD1 (6 bases). CDR3 length: 15 amino acids. V shed 3 bases and J shed 7 bases, with 15 bases lying between them. The germline V gene has CDR1 KGHSH and CDR2 LQKENI. This chain's CDR3 is CASSPDQGLSEKLFF. The CDR3 nucleotides are TGTGCCAGCTCACCCGATCAGGGGTTAAGTGAAAAACTGTTTTTT. Complete variable domain (other parts from reference TRBV18 and TRBJ1-4): NAGVMQNPRHLVRRRGQEARLRCSPMKGHSHVYWYRQLPEEGLKFMVYLQKENIIDESGMPKERFSAEFPKEGPSILRIQQVVRGDSAAYFCASSPDQGLSEKLFFGSGTQLSVL.

V gene TRBV28 combines with J gene TRBJ2-1, with 8 nucleotides matching TRBD2. V lost 5 bases, J lost 10 bases, and 13 bases stayed unmatched. The CDR3 has 15 amino acids. Germline V gene lookup returns CDR1 MDHEN and CDR2 SYDVKM. As DNA, the CDR3 is TGTGCCAGCAGTCCCCGAACTAGCGGTGCCCAAGAGCAGTTCTTC. This codes for CASSPRTSGAQEQFF.

This clone was seen just once. The chain uses TRBV27 and TRBJ2-2, with a tentative D call TRBD1 (5 bases). The CDR3 is 13 residues long. Germline V gene sequence: CDR1 MNHEY, CDR2 SMNVEV (reference sequence). The V and J ends lost 3 bases and 11 bases respectively, with 13 bases between them. CDR3 coding DNA: TGTGCCAGCAGTTTTGGGCAGGGAAGAGAGCTGTTTTTT. As protein: CASSFGQGRELFF.

The rearrangement links TRBV29-1 to TRBJ2-7, with 13 nucleotides matching TRBD2. Germline V CDR1 and CDR2: SQVTM, ANQGSEA. The CDR3 runs to 14 residues. The ends lost 6 bases at V and 5 bases at J; junction bases unmatched: 7. The CDR3 DNA follows: TGCAGCGTCGCTGGGACTAGCGGGGTAAACGAGCAGTACTTC. Translation gives CSVAGTSGVNEQYF.

This clone was seen just once. This chain connects TRBV15 to TRBJ2-7; 8 bases are shared with TRBD1. The CDR3 runs 16 residues. Germline trimming cut 0 bases from V and 3 bases from J; bases unmatched to any gene: 7. The germline CDR1 and CDR2 sequences are LNHNV and YYDKDF (reference sequence). CDR3 in amino acids: CATSRDKGDRGYEQYF. In nucleotides, the CDR3 is TGTGCCACCAGCAGAGATAAGGGTGACAGGGGCTACGAGCAGTACTTC.

The chain recombines TRBV15 with TRBJ2-7; 7 bases are shared with TRBD1. Trimming cost V 4 bases and J 6 bases; bases outside gene matches: 12. Germline V gene data show CDR1 as LNHNV and CDR2 as YYDKDF (reference sequence). This CDR3 has 15 residues. The chain's CDR3 is CATSTKTGPSGEQYF. The CDR3 nucleotides are TGTGCCACCAGCACTAAGACAGGGCCGTCGGGCGAGCAGTACTTC.